One sample yielded the 26 T cell receptor beta chains listed below, sequenced in a study of T-cell memory formation after mild COVID-19. TCRdb called the 5' RACE reads again in MiXCR, with one record for every CDR3 protein. Altogether around 400,000 distinct CDR3 sequences are present, 24% being singletons, with the ten largest covering 8.8%. What was sequenced was PBMCs or a T cell subset sorted from them (not recorded which). The receptors derive from an adult woman who had mild COVID-19 (a few samples of this study predate the infection). Cell type and time point are not known.

This clonotype was observed a few times. The V gene is TRBV10-3, the J gene TRBJ2-3; the D gene is possibly TRBD2 (6 bases). The CDR3 has 14 residues. The germline V gene encodes CDR1 ENHRY and CDR2 SYGVKD. Trimming pared 8 bases from V and 2 bases from J, leaving 14 bases between. CDR3: CAIRGGANTDTQYF. CDR3 sequence (DNA): TGTGCCATCCGTGGAGGGGCCAACACAGATACGCAGTATTTT.

This clonotype was detected once. The gene calls are TRBV15 and TRBJ1-2, with unresolved D. CDR1 LNHNV and CDR2 YYDKDF come from the germline V gene (reference sequence). This CDR3 is built from 14 residues. The V and J ends lost 1 base and 2 bases respectively, with 8 bases between them. The CDR3 DNA is TGTGCCACCAGCAGAGCCTCTGTCAACTATGGCTACACCTTC. Protein: CATSRASVNYGYTF.

The genes are TRBV24-1 and TRBJ2-2, with TRBD1 matching 10 bases. The CDR3 has 14 residues. Germline-derived CDR1 and CDR2 are KGHDR and SFDVKD. V trimming: 9 bases; J trimming: 4 bases; junction bases outside the gene matches: 4. The CDR3 is CATAGTGVTGELFF. In nucleotides, the CDR3 is TGTGCCACCGCCGGGACAGGGGTCACCGGGGAGCTGTTTTTT.

The V call is TRBV29-1, the J call TRBJ2-3, with 13 bases aligning to TRBD2. The CDR3 sequence is 14 residues long. Unmatched junction bases numbered 6, after V lost 8 bases and J lost 4 bases. The germline gives CDR1 SQVTM, CDR2 ANQGSEA. DNA for the CDR3: TGCAGCATCACCGGGACTAGCGGGGCAGATACGCAGTATTTT. This encodes CSITGTSGADTQYF.

This chain joins TRBV5-1 and TRBJ1-1; D is uncertain. From germline, CDR1 is SGHRS and CDR2 YFSETQ. CDR3 size: 16 residues. V dropped 0 bases and J dropped 1 base, with 13 bases sitting between them. The CDR3 sequence: CASSLGLRGPNTEAFF. CDR3 in DNA: TGCGCCAGCAGCTTGGGCCTCCGAGGACCGAACACTGAAGCTTTCTTT.

This CDR3 is CASSLGTRTFYEQYF. CDR3 bases: TGTGCCAGCAGCTTAGGCACGAGGACCTTCTACGAGCAGTACTTC. The chain joins TRBV7-2 to TRBJ2-7; unclear D gene. The ends were cut back, 1 base at V and 3 bases at J, with 13 bases in the middle. The CDR3 sequence is 15 residues long. Germline V lookup: CDR1 SGHTA, CDR2 FQGNSA.

The J gene is TRBJ2-7, the V gene TRBV30; 10 positions agree with TRBD1. V lost 2 bases and J lost 2; bases outside the gene matches: 3. The germline gives CDR1 GTSNPN, CDR2 SVGIG (reference sequence). The CDR3 consists of 14 residues. CDR3: CAWSTGTGAYEQYF. In DNA form, the CDR3 reads TGTGCCTGGAGTACCGGGACAGGGGCCTACGAGCAGTACTTC.

This clonotype occurred many times. The rearrangement links TRBV7-9 to TRBJ2-3, with 11 nucleotides matching TRBD2. CDR1 is SEHNR and CDR2 is FQNEAQ in the germline V gene (reference sequence). With V trimmed by 5 bases and J by 6 bases, 7 bases remained unmatched. The CDR3 runs to 15 residues. CDR3 amino acids: CASSPRLAGPDTQYF. The CDR3 nucleotides are TGTGCCAGCAGCCCCCGACTAGCGGGACCGGATACGCAGTATTTT.

The rearrangement links TRBV6-5 to TRBJ1-5; D unresolved. The V gene lost 6 bases and the J gene lost 4 bases, with 13 bases spanning the gap. The CDR3 sequence is 14 residues long. Germline V gives CDR1 MNHEY, CDR2 SVGAGI. CDR3 protein: CASSSGRANQPQHF. The CDR3 DNA reads as TGTGCCAGCAGCTCTGGTCGTGCGAATCAGCCCCAGCATTTT.

This chain connects TRBV9 to TRBJ2-5; tentatively, D is TRBD2 (6 bases). The germline V gene encodes CDR1 SGDLS and CDR2 YYNGEE. The CDR3 runs 14 residues. Trimming removed 3 bases at V and 5 bases at J, with 14 bases between. The CDR3 sequence: CASSGQGGGETQYF. For the CDR3, the DNA is TGTGCCAGCAGCGGTCAGGGAGGTGGGGAGACCCAGTACTTC.

V and J are TRBV12-3 or TRBV12-4 and TRBJ1-2, with D perhaps TRBD1 (5 bases). This CDR3 region has 14 residues. Trimming took off 1 base at V and 1 base at J, with 7 bases between the two ends. This CDR3 is CASSLGGGNYGYTF. The CDR3 bases are TGTGCCAGCAGTTTAGGGGGGGGTAACTATGGCTACACCTTC.

J is TRBJ1-4 and V is TRBV28; D might be TRBD1 (5 bases). From germline, CDR1 is MDHEN and CDR2 SYDVKM. This CDR3 region has 15 residues. V was shortened by 6 bases and J by 4 bases, with 15 bases between the two germline ends. The CDR3 nucleotides read TGTGCCAGCAGGCCTCCGGGGCGCGGTAATGAAAAACTGTTTTTT. This codes for CASRPPGRGNEKLFF.

The V gene is TRBV4-2, the J gene TRBJ2-7, with 7 bases matching TRBD1. V lost 3 bases to trimming and J lost 2 bases; unmatched junction nucleotides: 4. Germline CDR1 LGHNA, CDR2 YNFKEQ. This CDR3 region has 14 residues. The CDR3 sequence is CASSHRDSAYEQYF. DNA of the CDR3: TGTGCCAGCAGCCACCGGGACAGCGCCTACGAGCAGTACTTC.

The chain uses TRBV5-1 and TRBJ2-2; TRBD2 aligns across 7 bases. In germline, CDR1 is SGHRS, CDR2 YFSETQ. The CDR3 extends over 15 amino acids. V lost 0 bases, J lost 2 bases, and 1 base stayed unmatched. Here the CDR3 reads CASSLGGGNTGELFF. Written as DNA, the CDR3 is TGCGCCAGCAGCTTGGGCGGGGGAAACACCGGGGAGCTGTTTTTT. Full variable domain (remainder filled in from reference TRBV5-1 and TRBJ2-2): KAGVTQTPRYLIKTRGQQVTLSCSPISGHRSVSWYQQTPGQGLQFLFEYFSETQRNKGNFPGRFSGRQFSNSRSEMNVSTLELGDSALYLCASSLGGGNTGELFFGEGSRLTVL.

The V and J genes are TRBV27 and TRBJ2-2, with D maybe TRBD2 (5 bases). The CDR3 is made up of 14 amino acids. V dropped 3 bases and J dropped 5 bases, with 10 bases sitting between them. The germline CDR1 and CDR2 sequences are MNHEY and SMNVEV (reference sequence). CDR3 DNA: TGTGCCAGCAGTTTTCTCGGGATAACCGGGGAGCTGTTTTTT. Amino acid sequence: CASSFLGITGELFF.

The CDR3 DNA is TGTGCCAGCAGCCAAGCGACAGGTCGGAATTCACCCCTCCACTTT. It specifies CASSQATGRNSPLHF. This chain uses TRBV3-1 with TRBJ1-6; possible D gene TRBD1, 6 bases. The V and J ends lost 1 base and 7 bases respectively, with 11 bases between them. This CDR3 region has 15 residues. Germline V gene lookup returns CDR1 LGHDT and CDR2 YNNKEL (reference sequence).

V is TRBV12-3 or TRBV12-4 and J is TRBJ2-7; weak D call: TRBD2 (6 bases). Trimming removed 3 bases from V and 6 bases from J, with 12 bases in between. The CDR3 is 13 residues long. The CDR3 loop is CASSFREGGEQYF. In DNA, the CDR3 is TGTGCCAGCAGTTTCCGCGAGGGAGGCGAGCAGTACTTC.

This sequence joins TRBV29-1 and TRBJ2-2, with D tentatively TRBD2 (6 bases). Germline loops: CDR1 SQVTM, CDR2 ANQGSEA. This CDR3 region has 16 residues. V was shortened by 4 bases and J by 2 bases, with 17 bases between the two germline ends. The DNA for the CDR3 is TGCAGCGTTGTCCCCTCCGGGACTGGTAACACCGGGGAGCTGTTTTTT. It codes for CSVVPSGTGNTGELFF.

The chain recombines TRBV7-6 with TRBJ2-7, with 9 bases matching TRBD2. This CDR3 comprises 14 residues. The germline gives CDR1 SGHVS, CDR2 FNYEAQ. The trim removed 4 bases at V and 3 bases at J, leaving 4 bases unmatched. DNA of the CDR3: TGTGCCAGCAGCTCCCTTAGCGGGAGCTACGAGCAGTACTTC. It translates to CASSSLSGSYEQYF.

V is TRBV16 and J is TRBJ1-3; D is possibly TRBD1 (6 bases). The CDR3 contains 16 residues. Between the trimmed V and J ends, which lost 4 bases and 4 bases, there was a span of 17 bases. Germline V gives CDR1 KGHSY, CDR2 FQNENV. In DNA form, the CDR3 reads TGTGCCAGCAGCCCAAATCGGGCAGGGGACGGAAACACCATATATTTT. Protein sequence: CASSPNRAGDGNTIYF.

The chain combines TRBV2 with TRBJ1-3; tentatively, D is TRBD1 (6 bases). The CDR3 runs 16 residues. Germline V gives CDR1 SNHLY, CDR2 FYNNEI. Trimming removed 6 bases from V and 0 bases from J, with 15 bases in between. The CDR3 nucleotides read TGTGCCAGCAGCCTGGGGGGGCAGAGCTCTGGAAACACCATATATTTT. Protein: CASSLGGQSSGNTIYF.

In nucleotides, the CDR3 is TGTGCCAGCAGTTTTGTACCTCACAAGCAGTACTTC. As protein: CASSFVPHKQYF. The rearrangement links TRBV12-3 or TRBV12-4 to TRBJ2-7, with D unclear. V dropped 3 bases and J dropped 8 bases, with 11 bases sitting between them. This CDR3 is 12 amino acids long.

This clonotype was counted a few times. The chain links TRBV11-1 to TRBJ1-1; D is unresolved. The CDR3 consists of 14 residues. From germline, CDR1 is SGHAT and CDR2 FQDESV (reference sequence). Trimming cost V 3 bases and J 0 bases, with 8 bases left between them. The CDR3 bases are TGTGCCAGCAGCTTTGCCAGCATGAACACTGAAGCTTTCTTT. It codes for CASSFASMNTEAFF.

This clonotype appeared many times. The chain is built from TRBV10-2 and TRBJ2-7; TRBD1 is a possible D gene (6 bases). The CDR3 spans 13 residues. In germline, CDR1 is WSHSY, CDR2 SAAADI. The germline V and J ends were trimmed by 2 bases and 4 bases, with 9 bases remaining between them. CDR3 in amino acids: CASSEAGEYEQYF. CDR3 DNA sequence: TGCGCCAGCAGTGAGGCAGGGGAATACGAGCAGTACTTC.

This chain's CDR3 is CASSLDWGDPNTGELFF. The CDR3 DNA sequence: TGTGCCAGCAGCTTAGATTGGGGGGACCCAAACACCGGGGAGCTGTTTTTT. The chain recombines TRBV11-3 with TRBJ2-2; a possible D gene is TRBD2 (6 bases). Germline V gives CDR1 SGHNT, CDR2 YENEEA. V gave up 0 bases and J gave up 2 bases, with 13 bases separating them. The CDR3 consists of 17 residues.

V is TRBV7-9 and J is TRBJ2-3, with D possibly being TRBD1 (7 bases). CDR1 and CDR2 (germline): SEHNR, FQNEAQ (reference sequence). There are 15 residues in the CDR3. Deletions cut 4 bases from V and 0 bases from J, with 11 bases between. CDR3 protein: CASSWGDSSTDTQYF. CDR3 coding DNA: TGTGCCAGCAGCTGGGGGGACAGTAGCACAGATACGCAGTATTTT.